Listed below are T cell receptor beta chains from one sample, sequenced in a study of response to subunit inactivated influenza vaccine. TCRdb analysed the RT-PCR reads with MiXCR anew, one entry per CDR3 protein. This table has about half a million distinct CDR3 sequences, 10% to 11% appearing once. Here the sequenced sample was PBMCs from blood, taken roughly 47 days after vaccination. These receptors were obtained from a man aged 45-65 years who received an inactivated influenza vaccine. CDR3s include the opening cysteine and the closing phenylalanine or tryptophan. D genes are given only for firm matches. Not every row has a clone size; where given, it reads once, few, many or a size class.

abundance	v_gene	j_gene	d_gene	CDR3aa	CDR3nt
NA	TRBV7-9	TRBJ2-1	TRBD2	CASSLIRLAGGYEQFF	TGTGCCAGCAGCCTGATTAGACTAGCGGGAGGTTATGAGCAGTTCTTC
many	TRBV12-3/TRBV12-4	TRBJ2-3	NA	CASRDGSTDTQYF	TGTGCCAGCAGAGATGGGAGCACAGATACGCAGTATTTT
few	TRBV7-9	TRBJ2-1	NA	CASSFELSNEQFF	TGTGCCAGCAGCTTTGAACTTTCCAATGAGCAGTTCTTC
many	TRBV4-2	TRBJ1-2	TRBD1	CASSQQGVDYGYTF	TGTGCCAGCAGCCAACAGGGGGTAGACTATGGCTACACCTTC
NA	TRBV28	TRBJ2-5	NA	CASSRRRGSGTQYF	TGTGCCAGCAGTCGGCGTCGCGGTTCGGGGACCCAGTACTTC
few	TRBV2	TRBJ1-1	TRBD1	CASRRTGSLTEAFF	TGTGCCAGCAGACGGACAGGGTCCCTAACTGAAGCTTTCTTT
NA	TRBV6-5	TRBJ2-5	NA	CASSYNGVHGETQYF	TGTGCCAGCAGTTACAATGGAGTCCACGGGGAGACCCAGTACTTC
NA	TRBV20-1	TRBJ2-3	NA	CSASFLRNTQYF	TGCAGTGCTAGCTTTTTAAGAAATACGCAGTATTTT
NA	TRBV7-2	TRBJ1-4	TRBD1	CASSPQGVGEKLFF	TGTGCCAGCAGCCCACAGGGGGTGGGAGAAAAACTGTTTTTT
NA	TRBV4-3	TRBJ2-1	TRBD2	CASSQESGGPYNEQFF	TGCGCCAGCAGCCAAGAGAGCGGGGGGCCTTACAATGAGCAGTTCTTC
many	TRBV5-1	TRBJ1-4	NA	CASSLGATNEKLFF	TGCGCCAGCAGCTTGGGAGCAACTAATGAAAAACTGTTTTTT
NA	TRBV7-3	TRBJ2-2	TRBD2	CASSSDGLASGELFF	TGTGCCAGCAGCTCCGACGGACTAGCATCCGGGGAGCTGTTTTTT
NA	TRBV7-3	TRBJ2-1	TRBD2	CASSPKGTSGSDEQFF	TGTGCCAGCAGCCCTAAGGGGACTAGCGGGAGCGATGAGCAGTTCTTC
NA	TRBV5-1	TRBJ2-1	NA	CASSSDRHNEQFF	TGCGCCAGCAGCTCCGACAGGCATAATGAGCAGTTCTTC
NA	TRBV6-2/TRBV6-3	TRBJ1-2	NA	CASSDFGGYTF	TGTGCCAGCAGTGACTTTGGCGGCTACACCTTC
many	TRBV10-3	TRBJ2-3	NA	CAISEGGESSTDTQYF	TGTGCCATCAGTGAGGGGGGAGAGAGTAGCACAGATACGCAGTATTTT
NA	TRBV29-1	TRBJ2-7	TRBD2	CSVEDGRSYEQYF	TGCAGCGTTGAAGACGGGAGGTCCTACGAGCAGTACTTC
few	TRBV3-1	TRBJ1-2	TRBD1	CASSKPGQQYGYTF	TGTGCCAGCAGCAAACCGGGACAGCAATATGGCTACACCTTC
NA	TRBV27	TRBJ2-4	TRBD2	CASSPGTSGGNIQYF	TGTGCCAGCTCACCCGGGACTAGCGGGGGAAACATTCAGTACTTC
few	TRBV4-1	TRBJ2-2	NA	CASSQDGVGELFF	TGCGCCAGCAGCCAAGATGGAGTCGGGGAGCTGTTTTTT
many	TRBV9	TRBJ2-1	NA	CASSVGGRYNEQFF	TGTGCCAGCAGCGTAGGGGGCCGGTACAATGAGCAGTTCTTC
NA	TRBV5-6	TRBJ2-5	NA	CASSLVGSSGYQETQYF	TGTGCCAGCAGCTTGGTCGGCAGTAGCGGCTACCAAGAGACCCAGTACTTC
NA	TRBV5-1	TRBJ2-7	TRBD2	CASSLAGGLPYEQYF	TGCGCCAGCAGTCTAGCGGGAGGATTGCCCTACGAGCAGTACTTC
few	TRBV9	TRBJ2-3	TRBD2	CASSVEAGARTDTQYF	TGTGCCAGCAGCGTAGAAGCGGGGGCCCGCACAGATACGCAGTATTTT
many	TRBV12-3/TRBV12-4	TRBJ2-2	TRBD2	CASSWTSGTNTGELFF	TGTGCCAGCAGTTGGACTAGCGGTACGAACACCGGGGAGCTGTTTTTT
few	TRBV4-1	TRBJ2-3	NA	CASSLSGTTSTDTQYF	TGCGCCAGCAGCCTATCCGGGACGACAAGCACAGATACGCAGTATTTT
few	TRBV7-9	TRBJ2-2	NA	CASSSTGITGELFF	TGTGCCAGCAGCTCAACAGGGATCACCGGGGAGCTGTTTTTT
NA	TRBV7-2	TRBJ2-3	NA	CASSPRIVGDTQYF	TGTGCCAGCAGCCCACGTATCGTGGGAGATACGCAGTATTTT
many	TRBV29-1	TRBJ2-3	TRBD1	CSVGTGVGTDTQYF	TGCAGCGTTGGGACAGGGGTGGGCACAGATACGCAGTATTTT
few	TRBV20-1	TRBJ1-5	TRBD1	CSARQGVRQPQHF	TGCAGTGCTAGACAGGGGGTTCGACAGCCCCAGCATTTT
few	TRBV12-3/TRBV12-4	TRBJ2-1	NA	CASSFVGLYNEQFF	TGTGCCAGCAGTTTTGTGGGTCTATACAATGAGCAGTTCTTC
few	TRBV14	TRBJ2-7	TRBD1	CASSQELTGAEQYF	TGTGCCAGCAGCCAAGAACTGACAGGGGCCGAGCAGTACTTC
NA	TRBV29-1	TRBJ2-1	NA	CSVDRRTGYNEQFF	TGCAGCGTTGATCGCCGCACGGGTTACAATGAGCAGTTCTTC
few	TRBV12-3/TRBV12-4	TRBJ2-1	TRBD2	CASSIFGGGGEQFF	TGTGCCAGCAGCATCTTTGGCGGGGGGGGTGAGCAGTTCTTC
few	TRBV20-1	TRBJ2-2	TRBD1	CSVRSQGRAAGELFF	TGCAGTGTCAGATCACAGGGGCGCGCGGCCGGGGAGCTGTTTTTT
NA	TRBV7-2	TRBJ1-6	NA	CASSQGSSNSPLHF	TGTGCCAGCAGCCAGGGGTCTAGTAATTCACCCCTCCACTTT
NA	TRBV6-1	TRBJ2-7	TRBD2	CASRLAPAYEQYF	TGTGCCAGCAGACTAGCGCCAGCCTACGAGCAGTACTTC
NA	TRBV14	TRBJ2-7	TRBD2	CASSQGPPGLAGVRTTREQYF	TGTGCCAGCAGCCAAGGCCCTCCGGGACTAGCGGGAGTAAGGACAACCAGGGAGCAGTACTTC
few	TRBV20-1	TRBJ2-1	NA	CSAQHEFRYNEQFF	TGCAGTGCGCAGCACGAGTTTCGCTACAATGAGCAGTTCTTC
many	TRBV12-3/TRBV12-4	TRBJ2-7	NA	CASSPSDPSYEQYF	TGTGCCAGCAGTCCCTCTGACCCCTCCTACGAGCAGTACTTC
few	TRBV12-3/TRBV12-4	TRBJ2-5	NA	CASSSKSVRETQYF	TGTGCCAGCAGTTCTAAGTCAGTGCGTGAGACCCAGTACTTC
NA	TRBV5-1	TRBJ2-3	TRBD2	CASSSRERGEADTQYF	TGCGCCAGCAGCAGCCGGGAGCGGGGTGAAGCAGATACGCAGTATTTT
many	TRBV11-1	TRBJ2-1	NA	CASSTENEQFF	TGTGCCAGCAGCACCGAGAATGAGCAGTTCTTC
NA	TRBV7-2	TRBJ1-2	NA	CASSYTPDPYGYTF	TGTGCCAGCAGCTATACCCCCGACCCTTATGGCTACACCTTC
few	TRBV24-1	TRBJ2-3	TRBD1	CATSDQTGSSTDTQYF	TGTGCCACCAGTGACCAGACAGGGAGTAGCACAGATACGCAGTATTTT
few	TRBV6-2/TRBV6-3	TRBJ2-5	NA	CASSYLAAQETQYF	TGTGCCAGCAGTTATCTAGCAGCTCAAGAGACCCAGTACTTC
NA	TRBV29-1	TRBJ2-7	NA	CSVAHPGPKYF	TGCAGCGTTGCCCACCCGGGACCGAAATACTTC
NA	TRBV20-1	TRBJ2-7	NA	CSAKGYKSSYEQYF	TGCAGTGCTAAGGGCTACAAAAGCTCCTACGAGCAGTACTTC
few	TRBV5-5	TRBJ2-5	NA	CASSLDSTTPETQYF	TGTGCCAGCAGCTTGGACAGTACTACCCCAGAGACCCAGTACTTC
NA	TRBV6-1	TRBJ2-7	TRBD2	CASSKGLAPNLYEQYF	TGTGCCAGCAGTAAGGGACTAGCGCCCAACCTGTACGAGCAGTACTTC
few	TRBV4-3	TRBJ1-5	NA	CASSQRTDQPQHF	TGCGCCAGCAGCCAGAGGACCGATCAGCCCCAGCATTTT